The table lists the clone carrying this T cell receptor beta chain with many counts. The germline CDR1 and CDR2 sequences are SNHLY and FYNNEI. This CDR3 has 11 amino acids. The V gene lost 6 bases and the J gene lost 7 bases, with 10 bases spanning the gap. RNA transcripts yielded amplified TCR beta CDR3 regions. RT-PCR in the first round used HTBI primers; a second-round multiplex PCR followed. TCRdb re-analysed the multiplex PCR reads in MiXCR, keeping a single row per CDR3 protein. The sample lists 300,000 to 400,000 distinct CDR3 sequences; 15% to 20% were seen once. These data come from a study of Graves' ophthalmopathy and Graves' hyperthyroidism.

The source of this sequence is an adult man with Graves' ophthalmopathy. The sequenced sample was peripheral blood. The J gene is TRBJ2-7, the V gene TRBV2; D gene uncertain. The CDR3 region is CASRADGEQYF. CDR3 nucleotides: TGTGCCAGCAGGGCCGACGGAGAGCAGTACTTC.